These T cell receptor beta chains were read from a single sample in a study of chemoradiotherapy in HPV16-positive cancers. Sequencing used immunoSEQ multiplex PCR; TCRdb keeps in-frame clones, though not all of them. The table has under 20,000 clones, more than 75% seen once. Sequencing was performed on blood, taken from a patient who underwent chemoradiotherapy. Every receptor here comes from a human donor with HPV-associated anogenital cancer. CDR3s include the opening cysteine and the closing phenylalanine or tryptophan. Each record gives: V gene, clone size, J gene, D gene, CDR3 DNA, CDR3 protein. D genes are given only for firm matches. Rows give clone size only sometimes, using once, few, many, or a class for an expanded clone.

>TRBV11-2|few|TRBJ1-3|NA
TGTGCCAGCAGCTCTCTCCGGGACCGGGGAAACACCATATATTTT
CASSSLRDRGNTIYF
>TRBV6-1|once|TRBJ1-3|NA
TGTGCCAGCAGTGAAAGCCTTACTGACAGGTCTGGAAACACCATATATTTT
CASSESLTDRSGNTIYF
>TRBV5-6|few|TRBJ1-2|NA
TGTGCCAGCAGCCCGGGGCTTGGCTACACCTTC
CASSPGLGYTF
>TRBV14|NA|TRBJ1-1|NA
TGTGCCAGCAGCCAAGATCTGCAGGCCCCGCGAGCTTTCTTT
CASSQDLQAPRAFF
>TRBV19|NA|TRBJ2-1|TRBD2
TGTGCCAGTAGTAGCCGGACTAGATCTTACAATGAGCAGTTCTTC
CASSSRTRSYNEQFF
>TRBV5-5|NA|TRBJ1-5|NA
TGTGCCAGCAGCTTGTGGGAGGGCGGCAATCAGCCCCAGCATTTT
CASSLWEGGNQPQHF
>TRBV11-3|NA|TRBJ2-5|NA
TGTGCCAGCAGCTTACATTTGGAGGAGACCCAGTACTTC
CASSLHLEETQYF
>TRBV7-9|NA|TRBJ2-5|NA
TGTGCCAGCAGCTTAGCTCCCCCAGGGGAGACCCAGTACTTC
CASSLAPPGETQYF
>TRBV28|NA|TRBJ2-3|NA
TGTGCCAGCAGTCTTAGCGAACCCACAGATACGCAGTATTTT
CASSLSEPTDTQYF
>TRBV6-5|NA|TRBJ1-5|NA
TGTGCCAGCAGGGGCCCACATCAGCCCCAGCATTTT
CASRGPHQPQHF
>TRBV28|NA|TRBJ2-7|NA
TGTGCCAGCAGTCCGGGATACGAGCAGTACTTC
CASSPGYEQYF
>TRBV5-1|NA|TRBJ2-1|NA
TGCGCCAGCAGCTTGGAGTTTTACAATGAGCAGTTCTTC
CASSLEFYNEQFF
>TRBV7-9|NA|TRBJ1-2|NA
TGTGCCAGCAGCCCCTTCCCTAGCGATGGCTACACCTTC
CASSPFPSDGYTF
>TRBV5-1|NA|TRBJ1-2|TRBD1
TGCGCCAGCAGCTTGGGGACAGGGGTGGAAGGCTACACCTTC
CASSLGTGVEGYTF
>TRBV10-3|few|TRBJ1-2|NA
TGTGCCATCAGTGAGTCTACAGGACATTATGGCTACACCTTC
CAISESTGHYGYTF
>TRBV11-3|NA|TRBJ1-1|NA
TGTGCCAGCAGCCCCACGGGCATGAACACTGAAGCTTTCTTT
CASSPTGMNTEAFF
>TRBV19|NA|TRBJ1-2|TRBD1
TGTGCCAGCGGGAAACAGGGGAATGTAGGCTACACCTTC
CASGKQGNVGYTF
>TRBV6-4|NA|TRBJ1-5|NA
TGTGCCAGCAGTGAGTCTTCCGGGGAATTCGGCAATCAGCCCCAGCATTTT
CASSESSGEFGNQPQHF
>TRBV14|NA|TRBJ1-6|NA
TGTGCCAGCAGCCAAGATCCAGGGTCGGGGTCACCCCTCCACTTT
CASSQDPGSGSPLHF